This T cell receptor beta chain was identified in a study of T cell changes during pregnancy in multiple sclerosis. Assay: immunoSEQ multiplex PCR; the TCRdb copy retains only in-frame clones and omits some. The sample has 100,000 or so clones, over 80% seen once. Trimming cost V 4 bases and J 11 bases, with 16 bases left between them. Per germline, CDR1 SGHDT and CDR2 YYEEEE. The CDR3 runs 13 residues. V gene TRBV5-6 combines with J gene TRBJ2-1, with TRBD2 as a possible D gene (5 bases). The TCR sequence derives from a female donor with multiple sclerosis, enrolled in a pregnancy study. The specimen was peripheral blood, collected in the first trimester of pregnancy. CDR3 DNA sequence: TGTGCCAGCAGCCGAGGAGAGGGAACTAAGCAGTTCTTC. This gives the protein CASSRGEGTKQFF.